This TCR beta chain was recorded in a study of shared clonotypes between healthy human individuals. Study-wide findings and caveats: Estimated richness values were generally larger in naive subsets than in memory subsets. Clonotypes shared by all four sorted-subset donors had higher generation probabilities than non-shared clonotypes.

Healthy adults negative for HIV, lacking recent acute infections or vaccinations, served as donors. Subsets obtained from CD4+ cells comprised CD45RA+ naive and CD45RA-negative memory cells. The CDR3 runs 11 residues. Libraries were prepared by immunoSEQ multiplex PCR; TCRdb keeps only in-frame clonotypes and omits some of them. The table has about 340,000 clones, less than 75% seen once; the top ten hold roughly a tenth. A note on this clone: Its target is not known.

The chain couples TRBV12-1 to TRBJ2-7; TRBD2 was called by the table and not checked on the DNA. TRBV12-1 is a listed pseudogene. This TCR came from a man aged 30 to 39 in good health. The sequencing input was memory CD4+ T cells sorted from blood. The subset here: CD45RA-negative fraction. This CDR3 is CASSLGGREFF. CDR3 coding DNA: TGTGCCAGCAGCTTAGGAGGGCGGGAGTTCTTC.